These 5 T cell receptor beta chains originate from one sample sequenced in a study of siplizumab effects on memory and regulatory T cells. Libraries were prepared by immunoSEQ multiplex PCR; TCRdb keeps only in-frame clonotypes and omits some of them. The data hold approximately 120,000 clones, with 92% observed a single time. The sample taken for sequencing was Tregs sorted from blood. These receptors originate from a human donor in good health.

The chain combines TRBV9 with TRBJ2-1, with D unresolved. Germline V gene data show CDR1 as SGDLS and CDR2 as YYNGEE. The CDR3 loop spans 13 amino acids. V lost 0 bases, J lost 5 bases, and 6 bases lay in between. The CDR3 nucleotides read TGTGCCAGCAGCGTAGCTCGGAACAATGAGCAGTTCTTC. This encodes CASSVARNNEQFF.

V gene TRBV27 combines with J gene TRBJ2-5; 7 bases are shared with TRBD1. V shed 5 bases and J 2 bases; nucleotides not matched to a gene: 8. Looked up from germline, CDR1 is MNHEY and CDR2 is SMNVEV (reference sequence). CDR3 length: 15 residues. CDR3 DNA sequence: TGTGCCAGCAGTAGCCGGGACAGCAAACAAGAGACCCAGTACTTC. This sequence encodes CASSSRDSKQETQYF.

As for this clone: A junction end diverges from the germline sequence, so it may reflect a read error. The rearrangement uses TRBV5-1 and TRBJ2-3; D unresolved. CDR3 length equals 12 residues. Germline lookup yields CDR1 SGHRS and CDR2 YFSETQ. Here the CDR3 reads CASSYRADTQYF. The DNA of the CDR3 is TGCGCCAGTAGCTATAGGGCAGATACGCAGTATTTT.

This clone appeared a few times. The rearrangement links TRBV6-5 to TRBJ2-5; D ambiguous. The V gene lost 7 bases and the J gene lost 1 base, with 10 bases spanning the gap. This CDR3 is 13 amino acids long. Germline loops: CDR1 MNHEY, CDR2 SVGAGI. The CDR3 nucleotides read TGTGCCAGCAATCGACGGACCCAAGAGACCCAGTACTTC. Protein product: CASNRRTQETQYF.

Regarding this clone: The same CDR3 can be traced to other DNA sequences in this sample. The chain uses TRBV6-5 and TRBJ2-2, with D unresolved. The CDR3 consists of 13 residues. Trimming stripped 7 bases from V and 0 bases from J, with 6 bases between. Germline V gene lookup returns CDR1 MNHEY and CDR2 SVGAGI. The CDR3 reads CASTAANTGELFF. CDR3 sequence (DNA): TGTGCCAGCACAGCCGCGAACACCGGGGAGCTGTTTTTT.